This T cell receptor beta chain stems from a study of human T cells and chemical hapten exposure. Study details: The scalp of each patient received a weekly diphenylcyclopropenone dose for the full roughly 22-week study.

Individual cDNA molecules (in the library) carried attached unique molecular identifiers. The authors' processing: Samples had a median of around 96,000 TCRs, ranging about 23,224 to 700,000. Using its own MiXCR run on the RACE reads, TCRdb lists one record per CDR3 protein. What appears here as the V and J calls and clone size reflects TCRdb's work, not the paper's. The sample lists a few hundred thousand distinct CDR3 sequences; more than 6.5% were seen once. Unmatched junction bases numbered 8, after V lost 5 bases and J lost 2 bases. The CDR3 sequence is 17 residues long. Germline V gene data show CDR1 as MDHEN and CDR2 as SYDVKM. Sample time point: pre-sensitization, week 0. Noted treatment: therapeutic diphenylcyclopropenone sensitization with weekly scalp DPC. The study, taken as a whole, reports: TCRs exceeding 1 in 1000 frequency stayed unchanged with DPC sensitization.

This clonotype was found a few times. Antigen: not known. The receptor was derived from a woman in her forties with alopecia areata. Some clones in this sample may be carry-over from other donors' samples. This material consisted of whole blood, taken in connection with sensitization to the hapten diphenylcyclopropenone (DPC). This chain joins TRBV28 and TRBJ2-2; 10 bases agree with TRBD2. The CDR3 spells CASSPYRLAGNTGELFF. The DNA of the CDR3 is TGTGCCAGCAGTCCCTACCGACTAGCGGGCAACACCGGGGAGCTGTTTTTT.